The 27 T cell receptor beta chains below all came from one sample that was sequenced in a study of T cells in Graves' hyperthyroidism and ophthalmopathy. Template material for amplifying TCR beta CDR3 regions consisted of RNA transcripts. TCR CDR3 underwent first-round RT-PCR with the HTBI primer set. TCRdb reanalysed the multiplex PCR reads using MiXCR and keeps one entry per CDR3 protein. This table has fewer than 550,000 distinct CDR3 sequences, 15% to 17% appearing once. Sequences were obtained from blood. These receptors all stem from a woman aged 18 to 35 with Graves' hyperthyroidism.

This clonotype was seen at least ten times. CDR3 nucleotides: TGTGCCAGCAGCTTAGGGCGTACAGGGTCCTACGAGCAGTACTTC. Translating it yields CASSLGRTGSYEQYF. This sequence joins TRBV7-2 and TRBJ2-7, with a weak D call TRBD1 (6 bases). The CDR3 has 15 amino acids. Germline V gene lookup returns CDR1 SGHTA and CDR2 FQGNSA. Deletions cut 1 base from V and 1 base from J, with 11 bases between.

In this sample, this clonotype turned up many times. The rearrangement links TRBV28 to TRBJ2-3; 7 bases are shared with TRBD2. This CDR3 is built from 12 residues. Losses at the gene ends were 6 bases for V and 9 bases for J; bases not matched to a gene: 6. Germline V lookup: CDR1 MDHEN, CDR2 SYDVKM. CDR3 nucleotide sequence: TGTGCCAGCAGCCGACCCGGGGGGACGCAGTATTTT. Its translation is CASSRPGGTQYF.

The chain combines TRBV7-9 with TRBJ2-2; D possibly corresponds to TRBD2 (6 bases). In germline, CDR1 is SEHNR, CDR2 FQNEAQ (reference sequence). The CDR3 spans 14 residues. V was trimmed by 3 bases and J by 7 bases, leaving 12 bases between them. DNA for the CDR3: TGTGCCAGCAGCTTTAGGCGGGGACTCGGGGAGCTGTTTTTT. It yields the protein CASSFRRGLGELFF.

This clonotype was seen ten or more times. The V gene is TRBV18, the J gene TRBJ2-3, with TRBD2 as a possible D gene (5 bases). Germline V CDR1 and CDR2: KGHSH, LQKENI. The CDR3 covers 16 residues. With 2 bases removed from V and 1 base from J, the gap between germline ends came to 13 bases. CDR3 DNA sequence: TGTGCCAGCTCACCAGACCTGCGGGCCGGCACAGATACGCAGTATTTT. It is translated as CASSPDLRAGTDTQYF.

V usage is TRBV28 and J usage is TRBJ2-7; 8 bases agree with TRBD2. This CDR3 spans 17 amino acids. V shed 5 bases, J shed 0 bases, and the junction held 12 bases outside the gene matches. Germline V gives CDR1 MDHEN, CDR2 SYDVKM. CDR3 DNA: TGTGCCAGCAGTCCGTATGGGGGGACTAGAAGCTCCTACGAGCAGTACTTC. Residues: CASSPYGGTRSSYEQYF.

This clonotype was counted at least ten times. This chain connects TRBV27 to TRBJ2-2; D possibly matches TRBD1 or TRBD2 (5 bases each). CDR1 and CDR2 from the germline V gene are MNHEY and SMNVEV (reference sequence). This CDR3 comprises 16 residues. V lost 9 bases and J lost 0, with 17 bases in between. Here the CDR3 reads CARTKGQGANTGELFF. CDR3 bases: TGTGCCAGGACGAAAGGGCAGGGAGCGAACACCGGGGAGCTGTTTTTT.

This clonotype was counted many times. This chain uses TRBV20-1 with TRBJ2-7; the match to TRBD1 covers 9 bases. Germline loops: CDR1 DFQATT, CDR2 SNEGSKA (reference sequence). The CDR3 loop spans 13 amino acids. V gave up 6 bases and J gave up 2 bases; unmatched junction bases: 5. CDR3 DNA sequence: TGCAGTGCCGAGGACAGGGGAACCTACGAGCAGTACTTC. It encodes CSAEDRGTYEQYF.

This clonotype came up a few times. V is TRBV5-5 and J is TRBJ2-1; D call uncertain. Germline CDR1 is SGHKS and CDR2 is YYEKEE (reference sequence). CDR3 length: 16 amino acids. With 3 bases removed from V and 0 bases from J, the gap between germline ends came to 13 bases. CDR3 sequence: CASSSLVISSYNEQFF. The CDR3 DNA follows: TGTGCCAGCAGCTCCCTCGTGATTAGCTCCTACAATGAGCAGTTCTTC.

This clonotype showed up many times. The V and J genes are TRBV7-8 and TRBJ2-3; 8 bases match TRBD2. The junction had 2 bases not matched to a gene; V was cut back by 2 bases and J by 1 base. The germline V gene encodes CDR1 SGHVS and CDR2 FQNEAQ. The CDR3 runs 15 residues. DNA for the CDR3: TGTGCCAGCAGCTTACAAGCGGGAGGCACAGATACGCAGTATTTT. It specifies CASSLQAGGTDTQYF.

This clonotype was detected ten times or more. The junction differs from germline at one of its ends, possibly a read error. The rearrangement joins TRBV5-1 to TRBJ2-5; D possibly matches TRBD1 or TRBD2 (6 bases each). Germline CDR1 SGHRS, CDR2 YFSETQ. This CDR3 has 14 amino acids. Written as DNA, the CDR3 is TGTGCCAGCAGCTTAGAGGGGGGCCAAGAGACCCAGTACTTC. Encoded protein: CASSLEGGQETQYF.

This chain links TRBV20-1 with TRBJ2-5; 14 bases are shared with TRBD2. V shed 4 bases, J shed 2 bases, and the junction held 6 bases outside the gene matches. The CDR3 has 16 amino acids. CDR1 is DFQATT, CDR2 SNEGSKA, per germline (reference sequence). This CDR3 reads CSAISGLAGGQETQYF. The CDR3 DNA reads as TGCAGTGCTATATCCGGACTAGCGGGGGGTCAAGAGACCCAGTACTTC.

This clonotype was picked up a small number of times. The J gene is TRBJ2-7, the V gene TRBV14; tentatively, D is TRBD1 (5 bases). The CDR3 has 13 amino acids. The V gene's germline CDR1 is SGHDN and CDR2 FVKESK. V lost 4 bases and J 3 bases, leaving 10 bases between the germline ends. As DNA, the CDR3 is TGTGCCAGCAGCCCTAGACAGATCTACGAGCAGTACTTC. This translates into CASSPRQIYEQYF.

This clonotype was recorded at least ten times. This chain uses TRBV5-1 with TRBJ1-2, with 9 positions matching TRBD1. The CDR3 totals 15 residues. CDR1 is SGHRS and CDR2 is YFSETQ in the germline V gene. Trimming cost V 2 bases and J 6 bases; bases outside gene matches: 8. The CDR3 region is CASSLRTGEKDGYTF. The CDR3 region has the DNA TGCGCCAGCAGCTTACGGACAGGGGAGAAGGATGGCTACACCTTC.

The chain uses TRBV7-2 and TRBJ2-2; D unresolved. CDR1 SGHTA and CDR2 FQGNSA come from the germline V gene. V was clipped by 4 bases and J by 5 bases, with 14 bases between them. The CDR3 sequence is 15 residues long. The chain's CDR3 is CASSSSMGSTGELFF. In nucleotides, the CDR3 is TGTGCCAGCAGCTCCTCAATGGGTTCAACCGGGGAGCTGTTTTTT.

This clonotype turned up a few times. The chain uses TRBV2 and TRBJ2-7; 7 bases are shared with TRBD2. CDR1 is SNHLY and CDR2 is FYNNEI in the germline V gene. The CDR3 runs to 15 residues. Losses at the gene ends were 6 bases for V and 5 bases for J; bases not matched to a gene: 13. In DNA form, the CDR3 reads TGTGCCAGCAGCGACGCGGGACTATCGGGAAACGAGCAGTACTTC. It yields the protein CASSDAGLSGNEQYF.

The chain couples TRBV4-1 to TRBJ2-7; weak D call: TRBD2 (5 bases). Trimming stripped 0 bases from V and 6 bases from J, with 15 bases between. CDR3 size: 15 residues. CDR1 and CDR2 from the germline V gene are MGHRA and YSYEKL. The CDR3 DNA reads TGCGCCAGCAGCCAAGAGGTTCGCGGACTCGGCGAGCAGTACTTC. Its protein is CASSQEVRGLGEQYF.

The chain employs TRBV7-2 and TRBJ1-2; 12 bases align to TRBD1. With V trimmed by 5 bases and J by 2 bases, 6 bases remained unmatched. The CDR3 has 16 residues. Germline V gives CDR1 SGHTA, CDR2 FQGNSA. This chain's CDR3 is CASSRFGTGGNYGYTF. The CDR3 DNA sequence: TGTGCCAGCAGCCGTTTCGGGACAGGGGGCAACTATGGCTACACCTTC. Based on the CDR3 plus reference TRBV7-2 and TRBJ1-2, the full variable domain is GAGVSQSPSNKVTEKGKDVELRCDPISGHTALYWYRQSLGQGLEFLIYFQGNSAPDKSGLPSDRFSAERTGGSVSTLTIQRTQQEDSAVYLCASSRFGTGGNYGYTFGSGTRLTVV.

The CDR3 DNA sequence: TGTGCCAGCAGTTTATTGCAGGAGCCCTACAATGAGCAGTTCTTC. Its protein product is CASSLLQEPYNEQFF. This sequence joins TRBV28 and TRBJ2-1; the D is unclear. Per germline, CDR1 MDHEN and CDR2 SYDVKM. This CDR3 region has 15 residues. The V gene lost 1 base and the J gene lost 2 bases, with 9 bases spanning the gap.

This clonotype was picked up many times. The rearrangement links TRBV3-1 to TRBJ2-7; the D is unclear. CDR3 length equals 13 residues. V gave up 4 bases and J gave up 3 bases, with 10 bases separating them. Looked up from germline, CDR1 is LGHDT and CDR2 is YNNKEL (reference sequence). CDR3 sequence: CASSPRNIYEQYF. The CDR3, as DNA: TGTGCCAGCAGCCCGCGGAATATCTACGAGCAGTACTTC.

The V gene is TRBV13, the J gene TRBJ2-7, with 8 bases fitting TRBD1. The junction had 6 bases not matched to a gene; V was cut back by 3 bases and J by 2 bases. Germline V lookup: CDR1 PRHDT, CDR2 FYEKMQ (reference sequence). The CDR3 consists of 15 residues. CDR3 loop: CASSLHPGQAYEQYF. In DNA form, the CDR3 reads TGTGCCAGCAGCTTGCACCCGGGACAGGCCTACGAGCAGTACTTC.

This clonotype was detected only a few times. This chain links TRBV5-1 with TRBJ2-2, with 15 positions matching TRBD2. Germline CDR1 and CDR2: SGHRS and YFSETQ. After removal of 2 bases from V and 7 bases from J, the junction contained 9 bases not matched to a gene. This CDR3 comprises 18 residues. CDR3 loop: CASSFGLAGGSVGGELFF. In DNA, the CDR3 is TGCGCCAGCAGCTTCGGACTAGCGGGAGGGTCAGTAGGCGGGGAGCTGTTTTTT.

The chain carries TRBV12-3 or TRBV12-4 and TRBJ2-1; maybe TRBD2 (7 bases). Trimming took 4 bases from V and 2 from J, leaving 12 bases between them. The CDR3 is made up of 15 amino acids. The CDR3 bases are TGTGCCAGCAGTTCTGGGGAGGGGGCCTACAATGAGCAGTTCTTC. As protein: CASSSGEGAYNEQFF.

The rearrangement joins TRBV11-2 to TRBJ2-1; D possibly uses TRBD1 or TRBD2 (5 bases each). Germline V gene lookup returns CDR1 SGHAT and CDR2 FQNNGV. The CDR3 length is 14 residues. V was clipped by 1 base and J by 10 bases, with 14 bases between them. The CDR3, as DNA: TGTGCCAGCAGCTTAGGGGGGACCTCCGCGGAGCAGTTCTTC. It encodes CASSLGGTSAEQFF.

This clonotype was recorded a few times. The CDR3 protein is CASSNRDSNEKLFF. The CDR3, as DNA: TGTGCCAGCAGTAACCGGGACAGTAATGAAAAACTGTTTTTT. The rearrangement uses TRBV6-1 and TRBJ1-4; the match to TRBD1 covers 7 bases. V trimming: 5 bases; J trimming: 4 bases; junction bases outside the gene matches: 4. The CDR3 is 14 residues long. CDR1 is MNHNS and CDR2 is SASEGT in the germline V gene.

This clonotype has ten or more counts. The DNA for the CDR3 is TGTGCTCACGGGGCAGGTGATAGCAATCAGCCCCAGCATTTT. Translating gives CAHGAGDSNQPQHF. The genes are TRBV10-3 and TRBJ1-5; possibly TRBD1 for D (5 bases). The CDR3 totals 14 residues. The V gene's germline CDR1 is ENHRY and CDR2 SYGVKD.

Ten or more counts support this clonotype. This chain joins TRBV30 and TRBJ1-5; TRBD1 matches at 8 bases. The germline V gene encodes CDR1 GTSNPN and CDR2 SVGIG (reference sequence). This CDR3 has 16 residues. Trimming cost V 1 base and J 2 bases; bases outside gene matches: 7. The CDR3 loop is CAWSGGLTGGNQPQHF. The CDR3, as DNA: TGTGCCTGGAGTGGGGGTCTGACAGGGGGCAATCAGCCCCAGCATTTT.

This chain uses TRBV6-1 with TRBJ1-5, with D perhaps TRBD1 (6 bases). The V gene lost 2 bases and the J gene lost 2 bases, with 16 bases spanning the gap. The germline gives CDR1 MNHNS, CDR2 SASEGT. The length of the CDR3 is 17 residues. The CDR3 coding sequence is TGTGCCAGCAGTGAAAGGGACGGGGGCAATGGCAATCAGCCCCAGCATTTT. Its translation is CASSERDGGNGNQPQHF.